This TCR beta chain was sequenced during a study of vaccination and CD4 T cells after COVID-19. Turning to the study itself: Convalescent donors: six male, four female; seven Caucasian, two Asian, one multiracial, two Hispanic. Study observations and caveats: Analysis covered relatively few convalescent patients and lacked any early post-infection timepoints.

CD4+ T cells that had been cultured provided DNA sequenced with the Oncomine TCR Beta short-read assay. TCRdb reprocessed the PCR reads via MiXCR and lists one record per CDR3 protein. The sample lists fewer than 30,000 distinct CDR3 sequences, about 50% occurring once. Specified treatment: roughly 10-day PBMC culture with coronavirus spike peptide pools or control peptides (ViraFEST assay). Under the ViraFEST approach, antigen-specific T cells were expanded with peptide pools and TCRs subsequently sequenced. CDR1 MNHNS and CDR2 SASEGT come from the germline V gene. The CDR3 runs to 15 residues. V was trimmed by 8 bases and J by 3 bases, leaving 16 bases between them. Comment on this clonotype: Its antigen remains unknown.

The rearrangement joins TRBV6-1 to TRBJ1-4; D remains unclear. This specimen consisted of CD4+ T cells from blood, cultured in vitro, obtained before SARS-CoV-2 vaccination. The origin of this receptor is a human donor who received a COVID-19 vaccine. CDR3 region: CASHDLGRANEKLFF. The CDR3, as DNA: TGTGCCAGCCACGATCTGGGGAGGGCTAATGAAAAACTGTTTTTT.